This TCR beta chain originates from a study of chemoradiotherapy in HPV16-positive cancers. About the research overall: Functional T-cell assays on two HPV16-positive patients' cells defined candidate HPV-specific clones and common TCR motifs. Study findings and constraints: Candidate HPV-specific clones and E7-related TCR motifs grew in tumor during treatment. For HPV16-positive patients, expanding HPV-responsive T cells associated with longer recurrence-free survival.

Samples were taken several times over chemoradiotherapy. Clones were read by immunoSEQ multiplex PCR, and TCRdb kept only the in-frame ones, dropping some. This sample has approximately 12,000 clones; about 85% occur once, and the top ten carry more than 4.5%. The CDR3 runs 14 residues. V was pared by 0 bases and J by 4 bases, with 6 bases between. The V gene's germline CDR1 is SGHTA and CDR2 FQGNSA. Concerning this clone: Its antigen is not identified.

The starting material was blood, obtained from a patient who underwent chemoradiotherapy. The receptor was derived from a human donor with HPV-associated anogenital cancer. V and J are TRBV7-2 and TRBJ1-4; D perhaps matches TRBD1 (5 bases). For the CDR3, the DNA is TGTGCCAGCAGCTTAGCCGGGGGTAATGAAAAACTGTTTTTT. Its protein product is CASSLAGGNEKLFF.